This TCR beta chain was found in a study of control samples from healthy donors and cancer patients. Libraries were prepared by immunoSEQ multiplex PCR; TCRdb keeps only in-frame clonotypes and omits some of them. The sample contains about 34,000 clones, about 85% of which appear only once. The germline V gene has CDR1 SGHNT and CDR2 YYREEE (reference sequence). The J segment lost 4 bases and the V segment lost 4 bases, leaving 1 base of the junction unmatched. This CDR3 has 12 residues. This receptor was obtained from a woman between 40 and 55 years old with lung cancer. Sequenced input: PBMCs. V and J are TRBV5-4 and TRBJ1-2; TRBD1 matches at 7 bases. CDR3 residues: CASSPGGYGYTF. DNA for the CDR3: TGTGCCAGCAGCCCAGGGGGCTATGGCTACACCTTC.